This T cell receptor (beta chain) stems from a study of cytomegalovirus exposure and HLA in healthy donors. Clones were read by immunoSEQ multiplex PCR, and TCRdb kept only the in-frame ones, dropping some. The data contain roughly 130,000 clones, 80% to 90% of them singletons. CDR3 length: 13 amino acids. V gave up 2 bases and J gave up 7 bases, with 12 bases separating them. The V gene's germline CDR1 is GTSNPN and CDR2 SVGIG (reference sequence). This receptor was identified in a young man in good health and CMV-seronegative. Sequencing used PBMCs. The V call is TRBV30, the J call TRBJ1-5; a weak D match, TRBD1 (5 bases). CDR3 bases: TGTGCCTGGAGTTCAGGGAAATTCCAGCCCCAGCATTTT. This translates into CAWSSGKFQPQHF.